This TCR delta chain was recovered during a study of Vδ1+ human thymocytes. Concerning this clone: Antigen: not known.

The CDR3 is made up of 21 amino acids. The V gene end was trimmed by 0 bases and the J gene end by 3 bases; junction bases not matched to a gene: 18. In germline, CDR1 is TSWWSYY, CDR2 QGS. Overall study findings and caveats: In the thymus, TRG and TRD repertoires looked highly polyclonal with Gaussian CDR3 lengths.

Thymocytes were sorted as CD3+ TCRVdelta1+ TCRVdelta2- after alphabeta T cell depletion. The template was reverse-transcribed extracted RNA. CDR3 amplicons came from multiplex PCR with pooled V-gene forward and constant-region reverse primers. TCRdb processed the multiplex PCR reads again with the CATT caller. The data contain about 25,000 delta-chain clones, approximately 7% of them singletons. The sequenced material came from Vdelta1+ gamma-delta thymocytes from the thymus. Subset noted: FACS-sorted CD3+ TCRalphabeta- TCRVdelta1+ TCRVdelta2- thymocytes. The sequence was collected from a girl under two years old who had congenital heart surgery. This chain uses TRDV1 with TRDJ1; 11 positions match TRDD3. The CDR3 sequence is CALGELRKSHRLGDNPDKLIF. In DNA, the CDR3 is TGTGCTCTTGGGGAACTTAGGAAGTCCCACCGACTGGGGGATAACCCCGATAAACTCATCTTT.